This T cell receptor beta chain originates from a study of blood T cell repertoires in COVID-19. Study in general: The recovered donors of Cohort 3 showed two negative PCRs, clearance, or symptom resolution. Spain, Italy and the United States supplied samples that represented acute and convalescent COVID-19. Nucleic acid was either cDNA or gDNA, and it came from T cells, B-cell-depleted T cells, or PBMCs.

Details on this clone: In the same sample, other DNA sequences code for this CDR3.

Original handling: Amplification of reference gene primers was used by the study to estimate nucleated cell counts. Repertoires were generated with immunoSEQ multiplex PCR, while TCRdb's copy carries only in-frame clones and drops some. From that table come the V and J calls and clone size; the DNA was used to work out D and trimming. This sample has under 300,000 clones, with 85% to 90% found just once. In germline, CDR1 is MDHEN, CDR2 SYDVKM. The ends lost 3 bases at V and 2 bases at J; junction bases unmatched: 5. The CDR3 length is 15 residues. The sequence derives from a woman in her sixties or seventies in a cohort exposed to, infected with or recovered from COVID-19 (not recorded which). Sequencing was done on a sample of PBMCs or T cells enriched from blood (not recorded which). The chain employs TRBV28 and TRBJ2-5; 8 positions agree with TRBD1. The DNA of the CDR3 is TGTGCCAGCAGTTTTCCGGGACAGGTTCAAGAGACCCAGTACTTC. This sequence encodes CASSFPGQVQETQYF. Drawing the rest from reference TRBV28 and TRBJ2-5, the complete variable domain is DVKVTQSSRYLVKRTGEKVFLECVQDMDHENMFWYRQDPGLGLRLIYFSYDVKMKEKGDIPEGYSVSREKKERFSLILESASTNQTSMYLCASSFPGQVQETQYFGPGTRLLVL.